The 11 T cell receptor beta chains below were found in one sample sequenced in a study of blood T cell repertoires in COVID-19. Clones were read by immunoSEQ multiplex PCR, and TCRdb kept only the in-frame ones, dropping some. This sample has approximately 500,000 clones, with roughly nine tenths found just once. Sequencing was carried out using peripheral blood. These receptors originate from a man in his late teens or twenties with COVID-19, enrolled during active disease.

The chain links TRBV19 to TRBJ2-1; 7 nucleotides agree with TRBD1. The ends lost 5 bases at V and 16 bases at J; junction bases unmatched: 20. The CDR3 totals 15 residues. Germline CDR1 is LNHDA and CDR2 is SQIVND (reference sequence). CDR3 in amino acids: CASSLHRDREPVAFF. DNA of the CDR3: TGTGCCAGTAGTCTCCACCGGGACAGAGAGCCGGTGGCTTTCTTC.

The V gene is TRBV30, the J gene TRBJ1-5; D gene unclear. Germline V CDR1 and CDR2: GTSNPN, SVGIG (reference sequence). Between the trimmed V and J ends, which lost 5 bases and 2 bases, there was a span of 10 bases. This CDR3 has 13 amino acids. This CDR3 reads CAWGQSGNQPQHF. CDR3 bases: TGTGCCTGGGGCCAATCGGGCAATCAGCCCCAGCATTTT.

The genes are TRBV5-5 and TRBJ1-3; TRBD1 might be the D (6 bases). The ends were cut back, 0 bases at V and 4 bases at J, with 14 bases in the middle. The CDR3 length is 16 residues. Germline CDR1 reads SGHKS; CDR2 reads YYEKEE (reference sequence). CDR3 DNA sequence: TGTGCCAGCAGCTTGGCGGGGGGGGCATTCGGAAACACCATATATTTT. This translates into CASSLAGGAFGNTIYF.

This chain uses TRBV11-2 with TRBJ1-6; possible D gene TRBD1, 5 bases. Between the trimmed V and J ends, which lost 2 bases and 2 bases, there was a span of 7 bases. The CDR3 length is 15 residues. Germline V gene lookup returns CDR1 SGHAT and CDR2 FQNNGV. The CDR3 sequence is CASSLTGAYNSPLHF. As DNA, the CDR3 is TGTGCCAGCAGCTTAACGGGGGCCTATAATTCACCCCTCCACTTT.

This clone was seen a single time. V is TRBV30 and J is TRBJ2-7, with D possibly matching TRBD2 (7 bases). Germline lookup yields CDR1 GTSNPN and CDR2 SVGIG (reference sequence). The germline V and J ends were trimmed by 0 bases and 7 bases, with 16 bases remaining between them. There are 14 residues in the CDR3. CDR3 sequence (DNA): TGTGCCTGGAGTGTGGGCGAAGCGGGGACAGAGCAGTACTTC. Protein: CAWSVGEAGTEQYF.

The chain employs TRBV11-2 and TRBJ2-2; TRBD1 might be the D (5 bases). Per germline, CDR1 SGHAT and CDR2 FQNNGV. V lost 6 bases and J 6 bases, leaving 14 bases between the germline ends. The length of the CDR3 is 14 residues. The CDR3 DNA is TGTGCCAGCAGGCGGCAGGGAACGCCCGGGGAGCTGTTTTTT. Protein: CASRRQGTPGELFF. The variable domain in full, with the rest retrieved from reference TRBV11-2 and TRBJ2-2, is EAGVAQSPRYKIIEKRQSVAFWCNPISGHATLYWYQQILGQGPKLLIQFQNNGVVDDSQLPKDRFSAERLKGVDSTLKIQPAKLEDSAVYLCASRRQGTPGELFFGEGSRLTVL.

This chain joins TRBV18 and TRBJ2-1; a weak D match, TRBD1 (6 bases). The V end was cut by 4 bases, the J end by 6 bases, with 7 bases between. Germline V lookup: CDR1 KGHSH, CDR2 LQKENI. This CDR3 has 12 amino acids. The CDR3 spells CASSRQANEQFF. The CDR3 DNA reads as TGTGCCAGCTCACGACAGGCCAATGAGCAGTTCTTC.

The CDR3, as DNA: TGTGCCAGCAGCAGCGGGAGCCTGGACACCGGGGAGCTGTTTTTT. It encodes CASSSGSLDTGELFF. This chain joins TRBV6-2 or TRBV6-3 and TRBJ2-2; 8 positions match TRBD2. The CDR3 is 15 amino acids. Germline trimming cut 6 bases from V and 3 bases from J; bases unmatched to any gene: 6. Germline V CDR1 and CDR2: MNHEY, SVGEGT.

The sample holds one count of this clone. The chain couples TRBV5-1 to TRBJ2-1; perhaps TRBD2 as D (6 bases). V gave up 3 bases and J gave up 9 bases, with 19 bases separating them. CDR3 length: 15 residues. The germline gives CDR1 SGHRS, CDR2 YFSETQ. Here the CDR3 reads CASSYAGSERAEQFF. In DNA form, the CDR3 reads TGCGCCAGCAGCTATGCGGGGTCAGAGCGGGCTGAGCAGTTCTTC.

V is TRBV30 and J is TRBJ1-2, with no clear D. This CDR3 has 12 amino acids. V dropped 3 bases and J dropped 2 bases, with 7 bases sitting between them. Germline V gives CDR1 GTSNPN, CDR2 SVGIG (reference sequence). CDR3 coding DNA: TGTGCCTGGAGGGTAGTAAACTATGGCTACACCTTC. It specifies CAWRVVNYGYTF.

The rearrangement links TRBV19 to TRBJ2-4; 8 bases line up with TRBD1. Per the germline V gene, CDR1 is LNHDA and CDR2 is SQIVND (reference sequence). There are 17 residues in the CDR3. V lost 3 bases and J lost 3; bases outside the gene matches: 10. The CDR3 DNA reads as TGTGCCAGTAGTATTGCCGGGACAGGTCGGAGCAAAAACATTCAGTACTTC. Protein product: CASSIAGTGRSKNIQYF.